These 11 T cell receptor beta chains came from one sample sequenced in a study of long-term antiretroviral therapy in people with HIV. Investigators performed immunoSEQ version v3.0 at survey level. Data came from immunoSEQ multiplex PCR; TCRdb stores just in-frame clones and leaves some out. The table shows over 6,500 clones, with roughly 70% occurring only once. The sequences come from unsorted PBMCs, collected 0.1 years before starting antiretroviral therapy. Every receptor here comes from a man aged 18 to 29 with HIV.

This clone appeared once. This chain uses TRBV13 with TRBJ2-2, with 8 bases that match TRBD1. With 0 bases clipped from V and 3 bases from J, the junction kept 0 bases outside the gene matches. Germline CDR1 and CDR2: PRHDT and FYEKMQ (reference sequence). The CDR3 sequence is 15 residues long. Here the CDR3 reads CASSLGTGDTGELFF. CDR3 nucleotide sequence: TGTGCCAGCAGCTTAGGGACAGGGGACACCGGGGAGCTGTTTTTT.

The J gene is TRBJ2-7, the V gene TRBV14; the match to TRBD1 covers 9 bases. Germline CDR1 reads SGHDN; CDR2 reads FVKESK. This CDR3 has 14 residues. Trimming took 4 bases from V and 5 from J; bases not matched to a gene: 6. The CDR3: CASSLGQGFHEQYF. In DNA, the CDR3 is TGTGCCAGCAGCCTGGGACAGGGATTCCACGAGCAGTACTTC.

This chain links TRBV28 with TRBJ2-4, with D perhaps matching TRBD1 or TRBD2 (5 bases each). CDR1 and CDR2 from the germline V gene are MDHEN and SYDVKM. The V and J ends lost 4 bases and 4 bases respectively, with 17 bases between them. The CDR3 spans 16 residues. The CDR3 coding sequence is TGTGCCAGCAGTTCGGCCGGGGCTGGATCGAAAAACATTCAGTACTTC. Translating gives CASSSAGAGSKNIQYF.

The genes are TRBV7-9 and TRBJ1-4, with D perhaps matching TRBD1 (5 bases). Trimming removed 6 bases at V and 6 bases at J, with 14 bases between. The germline gives CDR1 SEHNR, CDR2 FQNEAQ (reference sequence). This CDR3 region has 14 residues. CDR3 residues: CASRQPGGDEKLFF. CDR3 sequence (DNA): TGTGCCAGCAGACAGCCGGGGGGGGATGAAAAACTGTTTTTT.

This clone has just a few counts. The genes are TRBV28 and TRBJ2-7; TRBD1 agrees at 12 bases. V was pared by 6 bases and J by 4 bases, with 7 bases of the junction left unmatched. The V gene's germline CDR1 is MDHEN and CDR2 SYDVKM. This CDR3 has 15 amino acids. The CDR3 loop reads CASRTGTGGAYEQYV. In DNA, the CDR3 is TGTGCCAGCAGGACCGGGACAGGGGGCGCGTACGAGCAGTACGTC.

This chain joins TRBV27 and TRBJ2-5; D is uncertain. CDR3 length: 16 residues. Trimming stripped 3 bases from V and 1 base from J, with 15 bases between. Per germline, CDR1 MNHEY and CDR2 SMNVEV (reference sequence). The CDR3 region has the DNA TGTGCCAGCAGTTTCCCACAACATCGCCCCCAAGAGACCCAGTACTTC. Amino acids: CASSFPQHRPQETQYF.

This clone was picked up a small number of times. The V and J genes are TRBV5-6 and TRBJ1-6; D remains unclear. V gave up 4 bases and J gave up 2 bases, with 10 bases separating them. Germline CDR1 reads SGHDT; CDR2 reads YYEEEE. This CDR3 contains 15 residues. The CDR3 spells CASSRPQTYNSPLHF. The CDR3 bases are TGTGCCAGCAGCCGCCCCCAGACCTATAATTCACCCCTCCACTTT.

This clone showed up just once. The rearrangement uses TRBV10-2 and TRBJ2-3, with D perhaps given as TRBD1 or TRBD2 (5 bases each). Trimming cost V 10 bases and J 1 base, with 15 bases left between them. Per germline, CDR1 WSHSY and CDR2 SAAADI. The CDR3 has 14 amino acids. For the CDR3, the DNA is TGCGCCACCAGCCGGGACGGGGGCACAGATACGCAGTATTTT. It yields the protein CATSRDGGTDTQYF.

The chain links TRBV9 to TRBJ1-6; D may be TRBD1 (6 bases). The V end was cut by 1 base, the J end by 10 bases, with 15 bases between. CDR1 and CDR2 (germline): SGDLS, YYNGEE. CDR3 length: 15 residues. This CDR3 is CASSVQGTTGSPLHF. The DNA for the CDR3 is TGTGCCAGCAGCGTACAAGGGACAACGGGGTCACCCCTCCACTTT.

The gene calls are TRBV6-1 and TRBJ2-6; 7 bases map to TRBD1. The germline CDR1 and CDR2 sequences are MNHNS and SASEGT. This CDR3 is built from 16 residues. J gave up 4 bases and V 1 base, and 4 bases lay outside the gene matches. The CDR3 spells CASSEVQGDGANVLTF. DNA of the CDR3: TGTGCCAGCAGTGAAGTGCAGGGGGACGGGGCCAACGTCCTGACTTTC.

The chain combines TRBV29-1 with TRBJ1-5, with TRBD1 identical over 8 bases. This CDR3 comprises 14 residues. CDR1 is SQVTM, CDR2 ANQGSEA, per germline. V shed 6 bases, J shed 2 bases, and the junction held 6 bases outside the gene matches. The chain's CDR3 is CSVLTGARNQPQHF. The CDR3 DNA follows: TGCAGCGTCTTGACAGGGGCACGCAATCAGCCCCAGCATTTT. The full variable domain, completed using reference TRBV29-1 and TRBJ1-5, is SAVISQKPSRDICQRGTSLTIQCQVDSQVTMMFWYRQQPGQSLTLIATANQGSEATYESGFVIDKFPISRPNLTFSTLTVSNMSPEDSSIYLCSVLTGARNQPQHFGDGTRLSIL.